This entry lists 14 T cell receptor beta chains sequenced from one sample in a study of blood T cells in healthy people across ages. A second roughly 6 to 11 cycle PCR used barcoded and J-beta primers. TCRdb independently ran MiXCR on the 5' RACE reads; one entry per CDR3 protein. The sample records roughly 680,000 distinct CDR3 sequences, approximately 50% being singletons. Sequencing was done on a sample of blood. The origin of the receptors is a woman aged 60-70 years in good health.

In regard to this clonotype: One junction end does not reproduce the germline sequence, and a read error may be involved. This chain connects TRBV6-6 to TRBJ1-2; TRBD1 matches 9 bases. The CDR3 is 15 amino acids. CDR1 and CDR2 from the germline V gene are MNHNY and SVGAGI (reference sequence). The CDR3 is CASSYGTGHSYDYTF. Written as DNA, the CDR3 is TGTGCCAGCAGTTACGGGACAGGGCATTCATATGACTACACCTTC.

This clonotype has a handful of counts. The chain is built from TRBV20-1 and TRBJ1-2, with D possibly TRBD1 on 5 matching bases. V was cut by 6 bases and J by 7 bases, with 18 bases left in between. The CDR3 has 13 residues. Per germline, CDR1 DFQATT and CDR2 SNEGSKA (reference sequence). In nucleotides, the CDR3 is TGCAGTGCACCCCCGACCAGGGAAAGTGGCTACACCTTC. Translation gives CSAPPTRESGYTF.

This clonotype was seen a few times. The chain is built from TRBV6-2 or TRBV6-3 and TRBJ2-7, with D tentatively TRBD1 (7 bases). Trimming removed 2 bases from V and 8 bases from J, with 19 bases in between. CDR3 size: 15 residues. From germline, CDR1 is MNHEY and CDR2 SVGEGT. The CDR3 nucleotides read TGTGCCAGCAGTTACGGCGGGGACAGTCTTACGCAGCAGTACTTC. As protein: CASSYGGDSLTQQYF.

This clonotype appeared a few times. The gene calls are TRBV28 and TRBJ1-1, with D perhaps matching TRBD1 (5 bases). Germline assignment: CDR1 MDHEN and CDR2 SYDVKM. This CDR3 contains 15 residues. V lost 6 bases and J 4 bases, leaving 18 bases between the germline ends. The CDR3 DNA reads TGTGCCAGCAGGGGGGATGACACTTTGAGCACTGAAGCTTTCTTT. Its translation: CASRGDDTLSTEAFF.

J is TRBJ2-1 and V is TRBV7-8; D assignment may be TRBD1 or TRBD2 (5 bases each). CDR3 length: 15 residues. Trimming stripped 1 base from V and 2 bases from J, with 9 bases between. Germline V CDR1 and CDR2: SGHVS, FQNEAQ. This CDR3 is CASSLEVGAYNEQFF. The DNA for the CDR3 is TGTGCCAGCAGCTTAGAGGTGGGGGCCTACAATGAGCAGTTCTTC.

In this sample, this clonotype turned up a few times. The chain couples TRBV20-1 to TRBJ1-2; D is ambiguous. Germline V gives CDR1 DFQATT, CDR2 SNEGSKA (reference sequence). The ends were cut back, 5 bases at V and 4 bases at J, with 14 bases in the middle. This CDR3 is 13 amino acids long. Here the CDR3 reads CSAPRFGSYGYTF. CDR3 in DNA: TGCAGTGCTCCCAGGTTCGGAAGCTATGGCTACACCTTC.

The chain has TRBV4-3 and TRBJ2-3; no reliable D call. The V gene's germline CDR1 is LGHNA and CDR2 YSLEER. V was pared by 0 bases and J by 3 bases, with 7 bases between. CDR3 size: 14 residues. The CDR3 bases are TGCGCCAGCAGCCAAGATATTGCTACAGATACGCAGTATTTT. Its translation: CASSQDIATDTQYF.

With respect to this clonotype: A read error is possible here, since a much larger clone lies one base away. The V gene is TRBV7-2, the J gene TRBJ1-2; 8 bases are a match to TRBD1. Germline assignment: CDR1 SGHTA and CDR2 FQGNSA. This CDR3 region has 15 residues. The DNA for the CDR3 is TGTGCCGGCAGCCAATCTACTACAGGGGGCTATGGCTACACCTTC. Protein sequence: CAGSQSTTGGYGYTF.

The chain carries TRBV29-1 and TRBJ2-1, with D possibly matching TRBD2 (5 bases). There are 14 residues in the CDR3. In germline, CDR1 is SQVTM, CDR2 ANQGSEA. Trimming took off 4 bases at V and 7 bases at J, with 17 bases between the two ends. Here the CDR3 reads CSVVGLSTNNEQFF. In DNA, the CDR3 is TGCAGCGTTGTTGGTCTGTCGACTAATAATGAGCAGTTCTTC.

The sample holds a few counts of this clonotype. V usage is TRBV20-1 and J usage is TRBJ1-1, with D maybe TRBD1 (5 bases). Germline V CDR1 and CDR2: DFQATT, SNEGSKA (reference sequence). There are 12 residues in the CDR3. The ends were cut back, 7 bases at V and 1 base at J, with 10 bases in the middle. CDR3 in amino acids: CSGKGPNTEAFF. CDR3 bases: TGCAGTGGTAAGGGGCCGAACACTGAAGCTTTCTTT.

This clonotype was detected a few times. This chain joins TRBV27 and TRBJ2-3; 7 positions agree with TRBD2. V was clipped by 3 bases and J by 3 bases; unmatched bases: 9. CDR1 and CDR2 from the germline V gene are MNHEY and SMNVEV (reference sequence). The CDR3 totals 16 residues. The CDR3 protein is CASSLWGRAWTDTQYF. The CDR3 DNA reads as TGTGCCAGCAGTTTGTGGGGGAGGGCCTGGACAGATACGCAGTATTTT.

The chain recombines TRBV9 with TRBJ2-1; TRBD2 is a possible D gene (6 bases). Gene TRBJ2-7 matches the end of the DNA better, so the J call may be wrong. Per the germline V gene, CDR1 is SGDLS and CDR2 is YYNGEE. This CDR3 spans 18 amino acids. The CDR3 spells CASSVEGLREDSYNEQYF. The DNA for the CDR3 is TGTGCCAGCAGCGTAGAAGGTTTGAGGGAGGACTCCTACAATGAGCAGTACTTC.

CDR3 DNA: TGCAGTGCCCCACCTGGACTAGCGGAGCAGTACTTC. This codes for CSAPPGLAEQYF. This chain uses TRBV20-1 with TRBJ2-7; the match to TRBD2 covers 9 bases. V lost 6 bases to trimming and J lost 7 bases; unmatched junction nucleotides: 7. CDR3 length: 12 residues. The germline CDR1 and CDR2 sequences are DFQATT and SNEGSKA (reference sequence).

The chain joins TRBV20-1 to TRBJ2-3, with no clear D. This CDR3 is built from 15 residues. Germline values: CDR1 DFQATT, CDR2 SNEGSKA (reference sequence). Deletions cut 4 bases from V and 3 bases from J, with 17 bases between. The chain's CDR3 is CSANPQVLKTDTQYF. CDR3 DNA sequence: TGCAGTGCTAATCCCCAAGTTCTAAAAACAGATACGCAGTATTTT.